The T cell receptor beta chain described here comes from a study of beta chain features in type 1 diabetes. Regarding the study as a whole: For TCRB rearrangement, an influence of HLA type remained unresolved here.

cDNA synthesis used the whole RNA isolate, giving expressed TCRB sequences. Clones were read by immunoSEQ multiplex PCR, and TCRdb kept only the in-frame ones, dropping some. The table includes about 130,000 clones, just over 9% detected once. A word on this clone: The antigen remains undetermined.

Using CD45RO/CCR7/CD25/CD127/CD95/CD27, CD4+ naive, central memory, regulatory and stem cell-like memory cells were sorted. Sequencing was carried out using central memory CD4+ T cells from blood. The source of this sequence is a man between 18 and 29 years old in good health.

The CDR3 bases are TGTGCCAGCTCATCCAACGAGGGGGCTGGCGAGCAGTACTTC. Translated: CASSSNEGAGEQYF. J is TRBJ2-7 and V is TRBV18, with 7 bases identical to TRBD1. J was trimmed by 6 bases and V by 5 bases; bases with no gene match: 10. CDR3 length: 14 amino acids. Germline V CDR1 and CDR2: KGHSH, LQKENI.